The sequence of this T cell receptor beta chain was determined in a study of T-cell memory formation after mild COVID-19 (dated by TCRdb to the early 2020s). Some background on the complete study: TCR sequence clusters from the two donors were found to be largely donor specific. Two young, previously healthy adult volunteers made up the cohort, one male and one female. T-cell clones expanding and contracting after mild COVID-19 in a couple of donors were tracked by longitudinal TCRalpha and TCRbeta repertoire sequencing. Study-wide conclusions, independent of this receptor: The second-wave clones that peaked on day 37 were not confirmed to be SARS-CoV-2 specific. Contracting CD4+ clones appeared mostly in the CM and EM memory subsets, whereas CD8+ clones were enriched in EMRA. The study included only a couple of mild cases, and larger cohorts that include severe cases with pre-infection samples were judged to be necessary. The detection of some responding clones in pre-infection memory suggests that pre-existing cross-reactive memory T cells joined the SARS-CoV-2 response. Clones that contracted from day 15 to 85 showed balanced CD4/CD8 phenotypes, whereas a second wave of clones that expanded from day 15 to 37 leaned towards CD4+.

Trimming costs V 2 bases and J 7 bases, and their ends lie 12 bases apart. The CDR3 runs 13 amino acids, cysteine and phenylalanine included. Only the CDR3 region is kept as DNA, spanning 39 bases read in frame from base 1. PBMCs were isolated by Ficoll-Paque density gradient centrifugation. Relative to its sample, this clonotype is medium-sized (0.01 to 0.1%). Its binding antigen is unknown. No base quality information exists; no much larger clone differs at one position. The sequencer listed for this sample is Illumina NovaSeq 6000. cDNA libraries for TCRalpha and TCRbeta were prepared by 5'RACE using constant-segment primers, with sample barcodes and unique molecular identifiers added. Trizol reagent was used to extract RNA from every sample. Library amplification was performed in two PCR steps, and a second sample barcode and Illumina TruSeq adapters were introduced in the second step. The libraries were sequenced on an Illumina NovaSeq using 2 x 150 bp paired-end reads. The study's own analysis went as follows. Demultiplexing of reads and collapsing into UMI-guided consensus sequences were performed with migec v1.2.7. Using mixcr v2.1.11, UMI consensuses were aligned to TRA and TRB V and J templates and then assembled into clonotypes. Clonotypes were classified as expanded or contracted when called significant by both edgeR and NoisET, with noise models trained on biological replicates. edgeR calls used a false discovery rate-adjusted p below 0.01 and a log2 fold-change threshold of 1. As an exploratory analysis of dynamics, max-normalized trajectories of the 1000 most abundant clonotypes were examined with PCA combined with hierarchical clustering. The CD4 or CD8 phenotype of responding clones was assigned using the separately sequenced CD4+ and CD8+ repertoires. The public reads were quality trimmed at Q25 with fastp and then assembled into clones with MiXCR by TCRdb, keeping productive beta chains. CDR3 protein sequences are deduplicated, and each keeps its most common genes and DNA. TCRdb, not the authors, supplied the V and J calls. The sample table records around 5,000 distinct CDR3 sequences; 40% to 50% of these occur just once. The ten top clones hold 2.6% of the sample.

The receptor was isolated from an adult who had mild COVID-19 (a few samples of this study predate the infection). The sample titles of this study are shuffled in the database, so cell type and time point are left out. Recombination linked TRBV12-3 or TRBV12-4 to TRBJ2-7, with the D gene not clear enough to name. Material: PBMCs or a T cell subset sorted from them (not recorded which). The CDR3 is CASSLRNHWEQYF. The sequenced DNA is TGTGCCAGCAGTTTACGAAATCACTGGGAGCAGTACTTC.